Given below is one T cell receptor beta chain in context. This clone's antigen is unknown. It has no much larger one-base neighbor in the sample; base qualities were not kept. The data were obtained in a study of blood T cell repertoires in COVID-19 (TCRdb year 2020). With regard to the full study: Samples covering the acute and convalescent phases of COVID-19 were provided by collaborators in the United States, Italy and Spain. Deeply sampled blood TCRbeta repertoires from subjects exposed to, actively infected with, or recovered from COVID-19 were included in the dataset. Samples came from the ongoing ImmuneRACE study (first 160 participants) plus 1,254 subjects from 6 global collaborators. The sample metadata nearly always contained a de-identified subject ID, COVID-19 status, age in years and sex. HLA class I and class II types, where available, came from metadata supplied by the sample provider rather than from assay-based typing. The material from the prospective study consisted of cDNA or gDNA derived from T cells, B-cell-depleted T cells, or PBMCs. A freely available public database, intended as a resource for researchers studying the immune response to SARS-CoV-2, is where the repertoires were released.

Collaborating institutions collected whole blood in K2EDTA tubes following their own protocols. Collaborator samples were shipped for TCRbeta analysis as frozen whole blood, isolated PBMCs, or DNA extracted from either sample type. The CDR1 and CDR2 encoded by the germline V gene are MNHEY and SVGAGI. Relative to germline, V is 1 base shorter and J is 0 bases shorter, with 10 bases between their ends. From the cysteine up to the phenylalanine, the CDR3 has a length of 16 residues. Kept here is only the CDR3 DNA, which spans 48 bases and is read in frame from base 1. The immunoSEQ Assay, a bias-controlled multiplex PCR, was used to amplify TCRbeta CDR3 regions from genomic DNA. As for the original processing: The number of nucleated cells in each sample was estimated from the amplification of reference gene primers within the assay. To quantify the absolute abundance of each unique TCRbeta CDR3 rearrangement, sequence reads were collapsed and filtered. For each sample, productive Simpson clonality was calculated as the square root of Simpson's diversity index across productive rearrangements. TCRdb took over this immuneACCESS table, retaining in-frame rearrangements with V and J assigned. Such tables are incomplete; in checked studies, under half of the missing clones stem from an unresolved V gene, and the remainder is unexplained. V and J calls and clone size are those listed in that table; D and trimming were worked out from the DNA. The sample records 200,000 or so clones, around four fifths of which are singletons. Of the sample, 5.2% is held by the ten largest clones.

Study-wide findings and limitations: The quantity of clinical and demographic metadata differed by source and by participant and was supplied without curation.

This receptor was identified in a woman younger than 45 with acute or convalescent COVID-19. The chain is assembled from TRBV6-5 and TRBJ2-4; possibly the D gene is TRBD1, per 5 matching bases. Sequences were obtained from peripheral blood. The DNA sequence is as follows: TGTGCCAGCAGTTACTTAGGGGATCTAGCCAAAAACATTCAGTACTTC. This encodes CASSYLGDLAKNIQYF.